The 23 T cell receptor beta chains below were found in one sample sequenced in a study of T cells of healthy individuals. TCRdb itself ran the 5' RACE reads through MiXCR, one entry per CDR3 protein. This repertoire shows about 53,000 distinct CDR3 sequences, about 15% found once; its top ten account for roughly a sixth. These receptors all stem from a human donor in good health.

The rearrangement uses TRBV5-5 and TRBJ1-5; perhaps TRBD1 as D (5 bases). The CDR3 is 17 amino acids. V was cut by 2 bases and J by 4 bases, with 19 bases left in between. Germline CDR1 reads SGHKS; CDR2 reads YYEKEE (reference sequence). The CDR3 loop is CASSFAHGWGDNQPQHF. CDR3 nucleotide sequence: TGTGCCAGCAGCTTTGCCCACGGTTGGGGGGATAATCAGCCCCAGCATTTT.

This clonotype was detected ten times or more. This sequence joins TRBV6-2 or TRBV6-3 and TRBJ1-1; the match to TRBD1 covers 9 bases. This CDR3 region has 18 residues. With V trimmed by 2 bases and J by 5 bases, 15 bases remained unmatched. Germline V gene data show CDR1 as MNHEY and CDR2 as SVGEGT. This CDR3 is CASSYAFFTGGLRTEAFF. CDR3 nucleotides: TGTGCCAGCAGTTACGCATTCTTTACAGGGGGCTTGAGGACTGAAGCTTTCTTT.

Many counts were recorded for this clonotype. The chain combines TRBV20-1 with TRBJ2-1; TRBD1 is a possible D gene (7 bases). In germline, CDR1 is DFQATT, CDR2 SNEGSKA (reference sequence). The V end lost 4 bases, the J end lost 10 bases, and 20 bases lay between the germline ends. The CDR3 contains 14 residues. The CDR3 nucleotides read TGCAGTGCTATAGAGGGTGCAGGGGGGAAGGAGCAGTTCTTC. Protein: CSAIEGAGGKEQFF.

The V and J genes are TRBV7-9 and TRBJ2-7; D call uncertain. There are 12 residues in the CDR3. The germline gives CDR1 SEHNR, CDR2 FQNEAQ (reference sequence). V lost 4 bases, J lost 3 bases, and 7 bases lay in between. The CDR3 spells CASSSDVYEQYF. DNA for the CDR3: TGTGCCAGCAGCTCGGACGTCTACGAGCAGTACTTC.

This chain joins TRBV5-1 and TRBJ2-3, with 9 bases aligning to TRBD1. CDR1 is SGHRS and CDR2 is YFSETQ in the germline V gene. The V gene end was trimmed by 3 bases and the J gene end by 1 base; junction bases not matched to a gene: 6. This CDR3 has 16 amino acids. CDR3 nucleotide sequence: TGCGCCAGCAGCTCGCGGACAGGGGACGGCACAGATACGCAGTATTTT. Translated: CASSSRTGDGTDTQYF.

CDR3 protein: CSARGGSEETQYF. CDR3 nucleotides: TGCAGTGCTAGAGGGGGTAGCGAGGAGACCCAGTACTTC. J is TRBJ2-5 and V is TRBV20-1; D possibly corresponds to TRBD2 (5 bases). Germline loops: CDR1 DFQATT, CDR2 SNEGSKA (reference sequence). Trimming shortened V by 1 base and J by 5 bases, and 11 bases separated the two germline ends. This CDR3 contains 13 residues.

A few counts support this clonotype. The J gene is TRBJ2-3, the V gene TRBV3-1, with D tentatively TRBD1 (6 bases). The CDR3 contains 15 residues. The V gene's germline CDR1 is LGHDT and CDR2 YNNKEL (reference sequence). V was shortened by 0 bases and J by 3 bases, with 10 bases between the two germline ends. This chain's CDR3 is CASSQEVRGTDTQYF. The CDR3 coding sequence is TGTGCCAGCAGCCAAGAAGTCAGGGGTACAGATACGCAGTATTTT.

In its sample, this clonotype was seen a few times. The V and J genes are TRBV6-1 and TRBJ1-4; no definite D call. Trimming took 9 bases from V and 6 from J, leaving 17 bases between them. The CDR3 contains 14 residues. Germline V gene data show CDR1 as MNHNS and CDR2 as SASEGT. CDR3 DNA: TGTGCCAGTTCAGATGAATATCCCTATGAAAAACTGTTTTTT. Translated, it gives CASSDEYPYEKLFF.

This clonotype has more than one count but fewer than ten. V gene TRBV7-2 combines with J gene TRBJ1-2; TRBD1 might be the D (5 bases). V shed 1 base and J shed 6 bases, with 12 bases lying between them. Looked up from germline, CDR1 is SGHTA and CDR2 is FQGNSA. The CDR3 has 14 residues. Here the CDR3 DNA reads TGTGCCAGCAGCTTAGAGGGACTTCTCCATGGCTACACCTTC. Protein sequence: CASSLEGLLHGYTF. Drawing the rest from reference TRBV7-2 and TRBJ1-2, the complete variable domain is GAGVSQSPSNKVTEKGKDVELRCDPISGHTALYWYRQSLGQGLEFLIYFQGNSAPDKSGLPSDRFSAERTGGSVSTLTIQRTQQEDSAVYLCASSLEGLLHGYTFGSGTRLTVV.

This clonotype appeared many times. The CDR3 nucleotides are TGTGCCATCAGTCCGGGACTAGCGGGAGTCGATACGCAGTATTTT. Translation gives CAISPGLAGVDTQYF. The chain is built from TRBV10-3 and TRBJ2-3; 14 bases are a match to TRBD2. Germline V gene data show CDR1 as ENHRY and CDR2 as SYGVKD. There are 15 residues in the CDR3. The V and J ends lost 5 bases and 6 bases, in that order; junction bases with no gene match: 4.

In this sample, this clonotype turned up a few times. The rearrangement links TRBV12-3 or TRBV12-4 to TRBJ2-1; tentative D call: TRBD1 (6 bases). There are 13 residues in the CDR3. V dropped 1 base and J dropped 8 bases, with 9 bases sitting between them. CDR3 DNA sequence: TGTGCCAGCAGTTTAGGAGGGGGATATGAGCAGTTCTTC. Protein: CASSLGGGYEQFF.

Only a few counts were recorded for this clonotype. The V gene is TRBV7-3, the J gene TRBJ2-2; 7 nucleotides align to TRBD1. V gave up 5 bases and J gave up 4 bases; unmatched junction bases: 7. The germline gives CDR1 SGHTA, CDR2 FQGTGA. The CDR3 covers 15 residues. The CDR3 region has the DNA TGTGCCAGCAGCGTCGGGACAGCCAGCACCGGGGAGCTGTTTTTT. This encodes CASSVGTASTGELFF.

Concerning this clonotype itself: This could be a read error, since a much larger clone is one nucleotide away. The rearrangement uses TRBV20-1 and TRBJ2-3; the D gene is possibly TRBD2 (7 bases). The CDR3 length is 15 residues. V lost 5 bases and J lost 2, with 17 bases in between. From germline, CDR1 is DFQATT and CDR2 SNEGSKA (reference sequence). This CDR3 reads CSAGGASGSTDTQYF. The CDR3 coding sequence is TGCAGTGCTGGGGGGGCTAGCGGTTCCACAGATACGCAGTATTTT.

This clonotype has a handful of counts. J is TRBJ2-2 and V is TRBV20-1; possibly TRBD2 for D (5 bases). The germline CDR1 and CDR2 sequences are DFQATT and SNEGSKA (reference sequence). The V end was cut by 3 bases, the J end by 5 bases, with 7 bases between. The CDR3 sequence is 12 residues long. CDR3 amino acids: CSASGLTGELFF. CDR3 sequence (DNA): TGCAGTGCTAGCGGACTGACCGGGGAGCTGTTTTTT.

This clonotype has ten or more counts. The chain combines TRBV5-1 with TRBJ2-2, with D perhaps matching TRBD2 (5 bases). Germline-derived CDR1 and CDR2 are SGHRS and YFSETQ. There are 16 residues in the CDR3. V lost 4 bases and J lost 1, with 14 bases in between. DNA for the CDR3: TGCGCCAGCAGCCCGCGTGGACGGGAGAACACCGGGGAGCTGTTTTTT. Its protein product is CASSPRGRENTGELFF.

This sequence joins TRBV18 and TRBJ2-3, with TRBD2 identical over 10 bases. Germline CDR1 is KGHSH and CDR2 is LQKENI. The CDR3 totals 16 residues. Trimming took 4 bases from V and 4 from J; bases not matched to a gene: 8. The CDR3 DNA sequence: TGTGCCAGCTCACGGACGCCTAGCGGGAGCCCAGATACGCAGTATTTT. Protein: CASSRTPSGSPDTQYF.

This clonotype was recorded a few times. This chain uses TRBV28 with TRBJ2-3, with D hard to call. From germline, CDR1 is MDHEN and CDR2 SYDVKM. This CDR3 region has 16 residues. V lost 5 bases, J lost 0 bases, and 15 bases lay in between. CDR3 DNA sequence: TGTGCCAGCAGTCCCCCGACCCCAGGAAGCACAGATACGCAGTATTTT. This codes for CASSPPTPGSTDTQYF.

This clonotype was seen ten or more times. The V call is TRBV20-1, the J call TRBJ2-5, with D perhaps TRBD2 (6 bases). The CDR3 contains 16 residues. Germline CDR1 is DFQATT and CDR2 is SNEGSKA (reference sequence). Trimming shortened V by 5 bases and J by 2 bases, and 21 bases separated the two germline ends. The CDR3 DNA follows: TGCAGTGCTGTCCTCGGGTTCATAGCGGAACAAGAGACCCAGTACTTC. Its translation: CSAVLGFIAEQETQYF.

In this sample, this clonotype turned up a few times. The chain carries TRBV5-6 and TRBJ1-1, with a tentative D call TRBD1 (5 bases). Germline-derived CDR1 and CDR2 are SGHDT and YYEEEE. The CDR3 is 17 amino acids. V lost 4 bases and J lost 1, with 20 bases in between. The CDR3 loop reads CASSRSFYRRGNTEAFF. The CDR3 coding sequence is TGTGCCAGCAGCCGTTCATTCTACAGGAGAGGGAACACTGAAGCTTTCTTT.

The gene calls are TRBV20-1 and TRBJ1-1; 9 positions agree with TRBD1. The germline CDR1 and CDR2 sequences are DFQATT and SNEGSKA (reference sequence). V lost 6 bases and J lost 0; bases outside the gene matches: 14. This CDR3 has 17 amino acids. This CDR3 is CSARESGQGPMNTEAFF. As DNA, the CDR3 is TGCAGTGCCAGGGAGAGTGGACAGGGGCCAATGAACACTGAAGCTTTCTTT.

This clonotype was detected a few times. The rearrangement links TRBV20-1 to TRBJ2-3; 8 nucleotides align to TRBD2. The germline CDR1 and CDR2 sequences are DFQATT and SNEGSKA (reference sequence). The CDR3 extends over 16 amino acids. The V segment lost 3 bases and the J segment 13 bases; nucleotides outside the gene matches: 21. CDR3 amino acids: CSARLGTTSGEGIEYF. DNA for the CDR3: TGCAGTGCTAGGCTGGGCACTACTAGCGGAGAGGGTATAGAGTATTTT.

The genes are TRBV10-3 and TRBJ2-5; D possibly uses TRBD1 or TRBD2 (7 bases each). V lost 11 bases and J 1 base, leaving 14 bases between the germline ends. Germline loops: CDR1 ENHRY, CDR2 SYGVKD. CDR3 length: 13 residues. The CDR3 is CAAGGGPQETQYF. DNA of the CDR3: TGTGCCGCAGGGGGGGGACCCCAAGAGACCCAGTACTTC.

The chain carries TRBV7-9 and TRBJ1-1, with D hard to call. This CDR3 is 15 amino acids long. Looked up from germline, CDR1 is SEHNR and CDR2 is FQNEAQ (reference sequence). The germline V and J ends were trimmed by 5 bases and 0 bases, with 13 bases remaining between them. The CDR3 nucleotides read TGTGCCAGCAGCCCCGGGCCGTACATGAACACTGAAGCTTTCTTT. This translates into CASSPGPYMNTEAFF.